The rows below give T cell receptor beta chains drawn from one sample of a study of T cells in localized non-small cell lung cancer. Here immunoSEQ multiplex PCR was the method, and the copy in TCRdb shows in-frame clones only, minus some. The sample contains about 18,000 clones, around 86% of which appear only once. The source material was peripheral blood, sampled before any cancer treatment. Source of these receptors: an older female donor with stage I lung adenocarcinoma. Each CDR3 is given with its conserved first and last residue. A D gene is named only where the DNA matches it firmly. Rows give clone size only sometimes, using once, few, many, or a class for an expanded clone.

j_call v_call d_call clone_size cdr3_nt cdr3_aa
TRBJ1-1 TRBV19 . . TGTGCCAGTAACCCTGGAGGGGCACTAGTTGAAGCTTTCTTT CASNPGGALVEAFF
TRBJ2-3 TRBV10-3 TRBD2 . TGTGCCATTCGAGCGGGGGCCCCAGATACGCAGTATTTT CAIRAGAPDTQYF
TRBJ2-5 TRBV7-8 TRBD2 . TGTGCCAGCAGCTTAGTGGCGGGGGGACAAGAGACCCAGTACTTC CASSLVAGGQETQYF
TRBJ2-1 TRBV5-1 . . TGCGCCAGCAGCCCTGGGGAGGGGGGGATTTACAATGAGCAGTTCTTC CASSPGEGGIYNEQFF
TRBJ1-1 TRBV4-1 . . TGCGCCAGCAGCCAAGCCCCGGGACAAAGGTATGGTGAAGCTTTCTTT CASSQAPGQRYGEAFF
TRBJ2-7 TRBV2 . . TGTGCCAGCAGTGAAGGGCAGGCCGTTTCCTACGAGCAGTACTTC CASSEGQAVSYEQYF
TRBJ2-7 TRBV4-1 . . TGCGCCAGCAGCCAAGATTTACTACCAGAAGTCGAGCAGTACTTC CASSQDLLPEVEQYF
TRBJ1-1 TRBV7-2 . . TGTGCCAGCAGCTCAATTTTGAACACTGAAGCTTTCTTT CASSSILNTEAFF
TRBJ1-2 TRBV5-5 . . TGTGCCAGCAGCTTGATGACGGGACACTATGGCTACACCTTC CASSLMTGHYGYTF
TRBJ1-5 TRBV6-6 . . TGTGCCAGCAGCTTAAAACCGGGACTTCAGCATTTT CASSLKPGLQHF
TRBJ2-1 TRBV7-2 TRBD2 . TGTGCCAGCAGTAGGACTAGCGGGGGGTACAATGAGCAGTTCTTC CASSRTSGGYNEQFF
TRBJ2-1 TRBV14 . . TGTGCCAGCAGCCAAGATCAGGGGAGGGAGTTCTTC CASSQDQGREFF
TRBJ1-5 TRBV30 TRBD1 . TGTGCCTGGAGGGGACAGGGGAACAATCAGCCCCAGCATTTT CAWRGQGNNQPQHF
TRBJ2-1 TRBV7-9 . . TGTGCCAGCAGCTTAGAGGGGGGACAGTACAATGAGCAGTTCTTC CASSLEGGQYNEQFF
TRBJ1-1 TRBV5-4 . . TGTGCCAGCAGCTTGGAATGGATAGAGACTGAAGCTTTCTTT CASSLEWIETEAFF
TRBJ2-7 TRBV19 TRBD1 . TGTGCCAGTAGTCCCAGGGACAGCTACGAGCAGTACTTC CASSPRDSYEQYF
TRBJ1-4 TRBV7-9 TRBD1 . TGTGCCAGCAGCTTTGGGACAGCAATAGGGGAAAAACTGTTTTTT CASSFGTAIGEKLFF
TRBJ1-2 TRBV6-5 TRBD1 . TGTGCCAGCAGTTACGACGGGGGACAGGGGGTAGGCTACACCTTC CASSYDGGQGVGYTF
TRBJ1-1 TRBV18 . . TGTGCCAGCTCACCTATGGGATACCTCACTGAAGCTTTCTTT CASSPMGYLTEAFF
TRBJ1-1 TRBV12-2 . . TGTGCAAGTCGCTTATGCTTTACAGGACTTTCCGAGTTGAACACTGAAGCTTTCTTT CASRLCFTGLSELNTEAFF
TRBJ1-4 TRBV4-2 . . TGTGCCAGCAGCTTACAGCTAACTAATGAAAAACTGTTTTTT CASSLQLTNEKLFF
TRBJ2-5 TRBV6-1 TRBD2 . TGTGCCAGCAGTGAAGTCCTAGCGGGGGGGCTTCTAGGGACCCAGTACTTC CASSEVLAGGLLGTQYF
TRBJ2-1 TRBV11-2 . . TGTGCCAGCAGCCCGATCACAGCTCCCCTTGGTGAGCAGTTCTTC CASSPITAPLGEQFF
TRBJ2-7 TRBV5-1 . . TGCGCCAGCAGCCCCCGGGGCATAGTAGGGTACGAGCAGTACTTC CASSPRGIVGYEQYF
TRBJ1-1 TRBV7-3 . medium-sized TGTGCCAGCAGCTTAGTAGGGGGGAACACTGAAGCTTTCTTT CASSLVGGNTEAFF
TRBJ1-4 TRBV19 . . TGTGCCAGTAATAGGGGAGCAACTAATGAAAAACTGTTTTTT CASNRGATNEKLFF
TRBJ2-4 TRBV30 . once TGTGCCTGGAGTCCCCCGGACACAAAAAACATTCAGTACTTC CAWSPPDTKNIQYF
TRBJ1-4 TRBV6-5 . . TGTGCCAGCAGTTATGGGGCGGTCCCTGAAAAACTGTTTTTT CASSYGAVPEKLFF
TRBJ1-3 TRBV25-1 . . TGTGCCAGCAGTGAAGCGGTAGGAAACACCATATATTTT CASSEAVGNTIYF
TRBJ2-2 TRBV30 . . TGTGCCTGGACGTTTGAGGGGGACACCGGGGAGCTGTTTTTT CAWTFEGDTGELFF
TRBJ2-5 TRBV13 . . TGTGCCAGCAGCTTAGGCCGGGGGCAAGAGACCCAGTACTTC CASSLGRGQETQYF
TRBJ1-1 TRBV25-1 TRBD1 . TGTGCCAGCAGTGAATGGGGACAGGTGAACACTGAAGCTTTCTTT CASSEWGQVNTEAFF
TRBJ1-2 TRBV6-1 . . TGTGCCAGCAGTGAACCCCACCGCTATGGCTACACCTTC CASSEPHRYGYTF
TRBJ2-1 TRBV2 TRBD2 . TGTGCCAGCAGTGAAGCCGGGGGACTATTAAATGAGCAGTTCTTC CASSEAGGLLNEQFF
TRBJ1-1 TRBV6-9 . few TGTGCCAGCAGTGAAGAGGCGTCCGGGGGAGGTACTGAAGCTTTCTTT CASSEEASGGGTEAFF
TRBJ1-4 TRBV6-5 . . TGTGCCAGCAGTTTCCGGGGGGCTAACAACGAAAAACTGTTTTTT CASSFRGANNEKLFF
TRBJ1-1 TRBV7-9 . . TGTGCCAGCAGCTTTTTAGCAGGGGACACTGAAGCTTTCTTT CASSFLAGDTEAFF
TRBJ2-1 TRBV2 TRBD2 few TGTGCCAGCAGTTTGTCTAGCGGATACAATGAGCAGTTCTTC CASSLSSGYNEQFF
TRBJ1-1 TRBV5-1 . . TGCGCCAGCACGACAGGTGCGGGCGGCACTGAAGCTTTCTTT CASTTGAGGTEAFF
TRBJ2-6 TRBV27 TRBD2 . TGTGCCAGCAGTGAGATACGGACTAGCGGGGGCTCTGGGGCCAACGTCCTGACTTTC CASSEIRTSGGSGANVLTF
TRBJ1-2 TRBV6-5 TRBD1 . TGTGCCAGCCAGGGGGCTTACTATGGCTACACCTTC CASQGAYYGYTF
TRBJ2-1 TRBV5-6 . . TGTGCCAGCAGCTTGACGACAGGTCTCTACAATGAGCAGTTCTTC CASSLTTGLYNEQFF
TRBJ1-2 TRBV28 . . TGTGCCAGCAGTTCGCCGGGGATAGGCTACACCTTC CASSSPGIGYTF
TRBJ1-4 TRBV6-5 TRBD1 . TGTGCCAGCAGTTACTCGATGGCAGGGGGCGACGAAAAACTGTTTTTT CASSYSMAGGDEKLFF
TRBJ1-2 TRBV5-1 . . TGCGCCAGCAGCTTGGATTATAGTACGAGTTACTATCGTAACTATGGCTACACCTTC CASSLDYSTSYYRNYGYTF